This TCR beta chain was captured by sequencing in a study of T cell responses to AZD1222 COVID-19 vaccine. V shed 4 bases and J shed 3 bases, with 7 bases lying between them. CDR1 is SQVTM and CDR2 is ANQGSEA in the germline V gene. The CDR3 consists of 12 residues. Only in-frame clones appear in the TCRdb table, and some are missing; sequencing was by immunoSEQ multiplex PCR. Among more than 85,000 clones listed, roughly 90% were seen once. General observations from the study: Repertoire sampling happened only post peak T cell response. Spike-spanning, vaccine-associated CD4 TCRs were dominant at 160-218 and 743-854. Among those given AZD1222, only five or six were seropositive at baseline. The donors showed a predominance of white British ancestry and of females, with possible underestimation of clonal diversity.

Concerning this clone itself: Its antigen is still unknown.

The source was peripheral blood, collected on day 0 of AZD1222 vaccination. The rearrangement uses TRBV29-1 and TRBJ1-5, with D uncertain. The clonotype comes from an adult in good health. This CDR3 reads CSVVGDNQPQHF. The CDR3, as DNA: TGCAGCGTTGTGGGAGACAATCAGCCCCAGCATTTT.